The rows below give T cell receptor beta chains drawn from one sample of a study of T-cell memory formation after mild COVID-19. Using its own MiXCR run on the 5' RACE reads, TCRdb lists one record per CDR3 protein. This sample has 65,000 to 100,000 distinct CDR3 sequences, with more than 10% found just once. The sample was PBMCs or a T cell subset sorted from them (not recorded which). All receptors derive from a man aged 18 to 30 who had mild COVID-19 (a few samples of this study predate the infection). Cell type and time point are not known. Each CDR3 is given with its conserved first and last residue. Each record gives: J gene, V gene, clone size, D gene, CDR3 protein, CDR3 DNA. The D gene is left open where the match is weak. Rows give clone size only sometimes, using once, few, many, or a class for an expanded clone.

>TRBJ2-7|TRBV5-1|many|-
CASSTRAGPYEQYF
TGCGCCAGCAGTACCCGAGCGGGCCCCTACGAGCAGTACTTC
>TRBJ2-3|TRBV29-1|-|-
CSVEKGGPDTQYF
TGCAGCGTTGAGAAAGGGGGGCCAGATACGCAGTATTTT
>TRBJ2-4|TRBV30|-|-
CAWSSGRAKNIQYF
TGTGCCTGGAGTTCCGGCAGAGCCAAAAACATTCAGTACTTC
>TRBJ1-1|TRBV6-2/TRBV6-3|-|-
CASSQTVNTEAFF
TGTGCCAGCAGCCAGACCGTAAACACTGAAGCTTTCTTT
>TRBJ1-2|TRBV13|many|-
CASSHRDYGYTF
TGTGCCAGCAGCCATCGGGACTATGGCTACACCTTC
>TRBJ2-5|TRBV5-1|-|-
CASSLVPGEETQYF
TGCGCCAGCAGCTTGGTTCCGGGAGAAGAGACCCAGTACTTC
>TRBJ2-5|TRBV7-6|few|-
CASTYSYQETQYF
TGTGCCAGCACATACAGTTACCAAGAGACCCAGTACTTC
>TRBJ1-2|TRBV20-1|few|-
CTIREPYGYTF
TGCACCATCAGGGAACCCTATGGCTACACCTTC
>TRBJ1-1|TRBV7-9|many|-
CASSWGAGPEAFF
TGTGCCAGCAGCTGGGGGGCAGGGCCTGAAGCTTTCTTT
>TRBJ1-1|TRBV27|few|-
CASSSIDKNTEAFF
TGTGCCAGCAGTTCCATCGACAAGAACACTGAAGCTTTCTTT
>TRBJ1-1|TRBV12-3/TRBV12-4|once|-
CASGAGDQNTEAFF
TGTGCCAGTGGGGCAGGGGATCAGAACACTGAAGCTTTCTTT
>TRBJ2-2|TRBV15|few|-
CATSSSSGELFF
TGTGCCACCAGCAGCAGTAGCGGGGAGCTGTTTTTT
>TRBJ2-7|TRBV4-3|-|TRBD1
CASSPTQDRGVSYEQYF
TGCGCCAGCAGCCCAACTCAGGACAGGGGTGTATCCTACGAGCAGTACTTC
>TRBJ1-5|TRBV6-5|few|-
CASSRRSGSNQPQHF
TGTGCCAGCAGCCGCAGGTCGGGGTCCAATCAGCCCCAGCATTTT
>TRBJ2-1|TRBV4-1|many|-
CASSPGGSEQFF
TGCGCCAGCAGTCCGGGGGGCAGTGAGCAGTTCTTC
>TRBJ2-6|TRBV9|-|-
CASSAGQSGANVLTF
TGTGCCAGCAGCGCCGGACAGTCTGGGGCCAACGTCCTGACTTTC
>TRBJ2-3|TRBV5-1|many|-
CASSLARSRTDTQYF
TGCGCCAGCAGCTTGGCCCGTAGCCGTACAGATACGCAGTATTTT
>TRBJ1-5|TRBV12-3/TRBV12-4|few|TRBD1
CASSLTGTGSQPQHF
TGTGCCAGCAGTTTAACCGGGACAGGGAGTCAGCCCCAGCATTTT
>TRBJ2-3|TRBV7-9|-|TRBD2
CASSPPSGGAGDTQYF
TGTGCCAGCAGCCCCCCTAGCGGGGGGGCCGGAGATACGCAGTATTTT
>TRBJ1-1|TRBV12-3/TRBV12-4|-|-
CASSPVFGQGDTEAFF
TGTGCCAGCAGTCCCGTGTTTGGGCAGGGTGACACTGAAGCTTTCTTT
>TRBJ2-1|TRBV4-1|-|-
CASSPDGSSYNEQFF
TGCGCCAGCAGCCCGGACGGAAGCTCCTACAATGAGCAGTTCTTC
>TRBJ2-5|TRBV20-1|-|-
CSARSPSSRSGTQYF
TGCAGTGCTAGATCTCCTAGCTCTCGATCTGGGACCCAGTACTTC
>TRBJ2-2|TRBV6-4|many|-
CASSEADTGELFF
TGTGCCAGCAGTGAAGCGGACACCGGGGAGCTGTTTTTT
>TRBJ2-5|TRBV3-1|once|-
CASSGGTVMFETQYF
TGTGCCAGCAGCGGTGGGACTGTGATGTTCGAGACCCAGTACTTC
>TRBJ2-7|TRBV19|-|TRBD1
CASRPPQGTGFLEQYF
TGTGCCAGTAGACCACCCCAGGGGACAGGGTTCCTCGAGCAGTACTTC
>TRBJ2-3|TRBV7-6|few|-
CASSLVGGFEDTQYF
TGTGCCAGCAGCTTAGTCGGAGGATTCGAAGATACGCAGTATTTT
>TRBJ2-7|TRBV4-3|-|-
CASSQHGRGSYEQYF
TGCGCCAGCAGCCAGCATGGACGGGGGTCTTACGAGCAGTACTTC
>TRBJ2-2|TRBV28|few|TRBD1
CASRWDRNTGELFF
TGTGCCAGCAGATGGGACAGAAACACCGGGGAGCTGTTTTTT
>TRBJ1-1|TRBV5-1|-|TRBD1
CASSGTGMNTEAFF
TGCGCCAGCAGCGGGACAGGGATGAACACTGAAGCTTTCTTT
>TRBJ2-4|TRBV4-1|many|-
CASSPRAGIQYF
TGCGCCAGCAGCCCGAGGGCGGGAATTCAGTACTTC
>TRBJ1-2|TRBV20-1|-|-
CSARDIKRSYGYTF
TGCAGTGCTAGAGATATTAAGCGGTCCTATGGCTACACCTTC
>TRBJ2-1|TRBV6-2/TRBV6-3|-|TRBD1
CASSPLGQGYNEQFF
TGTGCCAGCAGTCCCTTGGGACAGGGTTACAATGAGCAGTTCTTC
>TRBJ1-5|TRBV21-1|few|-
CASLPTTLGGCNQPQHF
TGTGCCAGCCTACCCACGACACTGGGGGGGTGCAATCAGCCCCAGCATTTT
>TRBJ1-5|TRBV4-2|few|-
CASSQQVTFDQPQHF
TGTGCCAGCAGCCAACAGGTTACATTCGATCAGCCCCAGCATTTT
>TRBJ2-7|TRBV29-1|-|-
CSVNLRGYEQYF
TGCAGCGTCAACCTCAGAGGCTACGAGCAGTACTTC
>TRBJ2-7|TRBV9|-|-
CASSADREGSYEQYF
TGTGCCAGCAGCGCAGACAGGGAGGGCTCCTACGAGCAGTACTTC
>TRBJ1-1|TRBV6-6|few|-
CASLYRVNTEAFF
TGTGCCAGCTTATACAGAGTGAACACTGAAGCTTTCTTT
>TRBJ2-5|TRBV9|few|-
CASSVVGGLETQYF
TGTGCCAGCAGCGTAGTAGGGGGACTGGAGACCCAGTACTTC
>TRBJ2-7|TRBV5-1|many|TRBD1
CASSLAIGTAVYEQYF
TGCGCCAGCAGCTTGGCGATTGGGACAGCAGTCTACGAGCAGTACTTC
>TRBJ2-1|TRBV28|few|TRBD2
CASSPQGGSYNEQFF
TGTGCCAGCAGTCCTCAGGGAGGGTCCTACAATGAGCAGTTCTTC
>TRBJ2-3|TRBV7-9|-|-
CASSVPGHGSDTQYF
TGTGCCAGCAGCGTACCGGGACATGGGTCAGATACGCAGTATTTT
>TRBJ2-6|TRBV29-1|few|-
CSALEGAHGANVLTF
TGCAGCGCACTCGAAGGGGCGCATGGGGCCAACGTCCTGACTTTC
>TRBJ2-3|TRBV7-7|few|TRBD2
CASSLYPSGTDSSTDTQYF
TGTGCCAGCAGCTTATATCCTAGCGGGACGGATTCTAGCACAGATACGCAGTATTTT
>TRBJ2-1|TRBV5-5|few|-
CASSFFTTDNEQFF
TGTGCCAGCAGCTTTTTCACGACAGACAATGAGCAGTTCTTC
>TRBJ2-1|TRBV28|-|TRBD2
CASSFGLAGAYNEQFF
TGTGCCAGCAGTTTTGGGCTAGCGGGGGCCTACAATGAGCAGTTCTTC
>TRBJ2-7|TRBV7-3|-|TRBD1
CASSRGTGDEQYF
TGTGCCAGCAGCCGTGGGACAGGGGACGAGCAGTACTTC
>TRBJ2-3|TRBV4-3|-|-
CASSQGDRFSTDTQYF
TGCGCCAGCAGCCAGGGAGACAGATTCAGCACAGATACGCAGTATTTT
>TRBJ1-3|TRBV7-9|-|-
CASSPDGHSGNTIYF
TGTGCCAGCAGCCCTGACGGACACTCTGGAAACACCATATATTTT